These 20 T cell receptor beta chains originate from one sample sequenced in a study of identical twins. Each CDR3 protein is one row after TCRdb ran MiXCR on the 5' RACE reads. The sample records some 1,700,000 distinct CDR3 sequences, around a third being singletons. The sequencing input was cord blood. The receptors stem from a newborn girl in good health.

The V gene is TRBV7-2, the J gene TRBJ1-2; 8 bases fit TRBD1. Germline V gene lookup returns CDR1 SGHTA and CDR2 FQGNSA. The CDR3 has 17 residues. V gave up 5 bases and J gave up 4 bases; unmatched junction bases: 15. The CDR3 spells CASSPGTGPQPFYGYTF. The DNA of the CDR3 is TGTGCCAGCAGCCCAGGGACAGGCCCCCAACCTTTCTATGGCTACACCTTC.

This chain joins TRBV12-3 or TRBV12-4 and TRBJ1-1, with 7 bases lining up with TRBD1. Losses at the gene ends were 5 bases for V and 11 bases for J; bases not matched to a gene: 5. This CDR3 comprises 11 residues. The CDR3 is CASSRQGGAFF. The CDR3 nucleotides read TGTGCCAGCAGTCGACAGGGAGGGGCTTTCTTT.

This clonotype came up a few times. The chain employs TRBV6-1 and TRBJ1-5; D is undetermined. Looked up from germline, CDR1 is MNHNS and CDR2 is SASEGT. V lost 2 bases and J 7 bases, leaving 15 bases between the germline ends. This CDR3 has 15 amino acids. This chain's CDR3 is CASSESAGRTQPQHF. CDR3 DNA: TGTGCCAGCAGTGAAAGTGCGGGCCGTACGCAGCCCCAGCATTTT.

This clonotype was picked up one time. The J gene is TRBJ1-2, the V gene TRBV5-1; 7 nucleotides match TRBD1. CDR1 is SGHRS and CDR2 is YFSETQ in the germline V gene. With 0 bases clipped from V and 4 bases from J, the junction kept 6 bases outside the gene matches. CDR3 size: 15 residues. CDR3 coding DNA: TGCGCCAGCAGCTTGGCCGGGACAGTCTTCTATGGCTACACCTTC. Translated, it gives CASSLAGTVFYGYTF.

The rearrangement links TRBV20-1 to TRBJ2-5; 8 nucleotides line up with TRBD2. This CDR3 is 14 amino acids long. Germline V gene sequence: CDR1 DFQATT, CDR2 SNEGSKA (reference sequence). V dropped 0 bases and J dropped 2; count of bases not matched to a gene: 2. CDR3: CSAREAGVQETQYF. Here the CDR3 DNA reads TGCAGTGCTAGAGAAGCGGGGGTACAAGAGACCCAGTACTTC.

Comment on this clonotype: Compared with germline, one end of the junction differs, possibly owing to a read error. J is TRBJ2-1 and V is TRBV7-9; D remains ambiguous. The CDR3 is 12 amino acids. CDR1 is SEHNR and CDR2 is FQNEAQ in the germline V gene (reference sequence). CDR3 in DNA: TGTGCCAGCAGCCCCCGTAGCAATAAGCAGTTCTTC. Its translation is CASSPRSNKQFF.

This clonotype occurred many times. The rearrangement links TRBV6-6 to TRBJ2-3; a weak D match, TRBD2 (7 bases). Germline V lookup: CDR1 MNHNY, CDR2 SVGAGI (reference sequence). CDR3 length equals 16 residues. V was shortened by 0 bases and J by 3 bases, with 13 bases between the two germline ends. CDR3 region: CASSYSSRGGTDTQYF. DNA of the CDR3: TGTGCCAGCAGTTACTCGTCCAGGGGAGGGACAGATACGCAGTATTTT.

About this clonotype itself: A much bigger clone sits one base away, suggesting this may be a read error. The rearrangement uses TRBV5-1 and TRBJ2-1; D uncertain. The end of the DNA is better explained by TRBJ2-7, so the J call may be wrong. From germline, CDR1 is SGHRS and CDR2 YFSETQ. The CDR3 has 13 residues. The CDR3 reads CASSLLSYNEQYF. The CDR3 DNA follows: TGCGCCAGCAGCTTACTCTCCTACAATGAGCAGTACTTC.

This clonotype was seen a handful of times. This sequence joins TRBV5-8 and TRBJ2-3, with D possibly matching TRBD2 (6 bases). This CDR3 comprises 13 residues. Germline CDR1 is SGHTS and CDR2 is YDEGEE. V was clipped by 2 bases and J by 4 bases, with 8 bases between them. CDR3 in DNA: TGTGCCAGCAGCTTTTCTAGCGCAGATACGCAGTATTTT. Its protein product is CASSFSSADTQYF.

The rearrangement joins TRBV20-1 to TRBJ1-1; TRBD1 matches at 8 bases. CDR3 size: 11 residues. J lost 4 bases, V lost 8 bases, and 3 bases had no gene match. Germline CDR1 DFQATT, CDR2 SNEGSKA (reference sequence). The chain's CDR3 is CSSDRGTEAFF. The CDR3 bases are TGCAGTTCTGACAGGGGCACTGAAGCTTTCTTT.

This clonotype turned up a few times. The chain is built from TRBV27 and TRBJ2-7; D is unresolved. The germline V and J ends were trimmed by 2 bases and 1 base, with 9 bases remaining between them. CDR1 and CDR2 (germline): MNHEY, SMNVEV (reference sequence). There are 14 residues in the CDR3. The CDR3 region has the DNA TGTGCCAGCAGTTTACGACCACCATCCTACGAGCAGTACTTC. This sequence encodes CASSLRPPSYEQYF.

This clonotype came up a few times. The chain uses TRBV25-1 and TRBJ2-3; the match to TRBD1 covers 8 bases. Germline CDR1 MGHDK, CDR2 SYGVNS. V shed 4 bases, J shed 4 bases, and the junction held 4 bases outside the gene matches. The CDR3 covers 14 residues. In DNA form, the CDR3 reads TGTGCCAGCAGTGTGACAGGGGCTTCAGATACGCAGTATTTT. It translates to CASSVTGASDTQYF.

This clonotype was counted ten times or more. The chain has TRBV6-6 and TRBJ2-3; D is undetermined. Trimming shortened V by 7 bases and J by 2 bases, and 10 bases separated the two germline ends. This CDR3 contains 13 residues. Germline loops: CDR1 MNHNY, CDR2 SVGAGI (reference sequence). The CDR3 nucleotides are TGTGCCAGCACTTGGCGGTCCACAGATACGCAGTATTTT. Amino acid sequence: CASTWRSTDTQYF.

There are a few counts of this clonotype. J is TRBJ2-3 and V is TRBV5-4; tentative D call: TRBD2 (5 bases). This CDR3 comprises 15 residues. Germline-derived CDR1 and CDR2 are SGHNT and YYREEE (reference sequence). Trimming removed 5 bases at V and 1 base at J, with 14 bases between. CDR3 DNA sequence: TGTGCCAGCAGAGGAGGAGGACCGGGCACAGATACGCAGTATTTT. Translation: CASRGGGPGTDTQYF. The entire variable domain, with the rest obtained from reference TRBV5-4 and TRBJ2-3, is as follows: ETGVTQSPTHLIKTRGQQVTLRCSSQSGHNTVSWYQQALGQGPQFIFQYYREEENGRGNFPPRFSGLQFPNYSSELNVNALELDDSALYLCASRGGGPGTDTQYFGPGTRLTVL.

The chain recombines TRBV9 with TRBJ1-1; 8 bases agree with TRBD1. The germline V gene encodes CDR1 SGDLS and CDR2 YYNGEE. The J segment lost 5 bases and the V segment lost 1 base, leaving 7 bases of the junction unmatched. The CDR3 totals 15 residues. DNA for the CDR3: TGTGCCAGCAGCGTAAGAGCGACAGGGGTAACTGAAGCTTTCTTT. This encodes CASSVRATGVTEAFF.

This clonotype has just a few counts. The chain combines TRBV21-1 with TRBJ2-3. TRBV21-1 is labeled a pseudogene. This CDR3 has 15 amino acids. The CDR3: CASTRCWSETDTQYF. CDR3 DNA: TGTGCCAGCACCCGATGTTGGTCGGAGACAGATACGCAGTATTTT.

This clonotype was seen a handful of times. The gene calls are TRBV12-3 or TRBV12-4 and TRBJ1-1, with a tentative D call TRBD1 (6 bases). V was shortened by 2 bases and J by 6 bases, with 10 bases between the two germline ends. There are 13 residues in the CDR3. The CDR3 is CASSLRGDPEAFF. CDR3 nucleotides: TGTGCCAGCAGTTTAAGGGGGGACCCTGAAGCTTTCTTT.

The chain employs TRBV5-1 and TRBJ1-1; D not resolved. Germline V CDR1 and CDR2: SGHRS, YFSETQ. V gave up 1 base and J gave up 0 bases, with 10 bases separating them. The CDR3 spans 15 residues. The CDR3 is CASSLTADMNTEAFF. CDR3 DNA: TGCGCCAGCAGCTTGACCGCAGACATGAACACTGAAGCTTTCTTT. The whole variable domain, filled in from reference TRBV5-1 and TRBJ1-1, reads KAGVTQTPRYLIKTRGQQVTLSCSPISGHRSVSWYQQTPGQGLQFLFEYFSETQRNKGNFPGRFSGRQFSNSRSEMNVSTLELGDSALYLCASSLTADMNTEAFFGQGTRLTVV.

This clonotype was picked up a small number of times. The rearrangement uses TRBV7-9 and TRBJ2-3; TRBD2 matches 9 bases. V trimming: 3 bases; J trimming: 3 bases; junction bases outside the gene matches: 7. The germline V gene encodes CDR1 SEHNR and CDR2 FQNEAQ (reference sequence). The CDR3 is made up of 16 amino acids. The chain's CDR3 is CASSFSSGSGTDTQYF. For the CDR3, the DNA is TGTGCCAGCAGCTTTAGTAGCGGGAGCGGGACAGATACGCAGTATTTT. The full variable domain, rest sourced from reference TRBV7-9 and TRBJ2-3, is DTGVSQNPRHKITKRGQNVTFRCDPISEHNRLYWYRQTLGQGPEFLTYFQNEAQLEKSRLLSDRFSAERPKGSFSTLEIQRTEQGDSAMYLCASSFSSGSGTDTQYFGPGTRLTVL.

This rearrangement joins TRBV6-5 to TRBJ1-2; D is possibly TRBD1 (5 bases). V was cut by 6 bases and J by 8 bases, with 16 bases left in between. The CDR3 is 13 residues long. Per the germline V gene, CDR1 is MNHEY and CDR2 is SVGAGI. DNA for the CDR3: TGTGCCAGCAGACCCGGGACTCTAGAGGGCTACACCTTC. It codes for CASRPGTLEGYTF.